Following are 2 T cell receptor beta chains from one sample sequenced in a study of tumor-infiltrating lymphocytes in primary liver carcinoma. The authors made TCR beta cDNA from 450 to 600 ng total RNA with a constant-region primer. Investigators got TCR beta libraries out of three nested multiplex PCR rounds, done with slightly modified ARM-PCR. It was with TRBV1-TRBV30 forward primers and a C-beta reverse primer that the first two PCR rounds were run, at around 11 cycles each. TCRdb re-called the multiplex PCR reads through MiXCR, storing one row per CDR3 protein. This sample yields 60,000 to 90,000 distinct CDR3 sequences, of which roughly two thirds are seen a single time; about a quarter belongs to the top ten. Unsorted bulk tissue of about 17-32 mg yielded co-extracted RNA and DNA. The sequenced sample consisted of liver tumor tissue from sampling region 4. Subset denoted: tumor region T4, right-lateral pole. The receptors stem from a man aged 40-49 years with primary liver carcinoma and hepatitis B virus infection.

As concerns this clonotype: At one end, the junction sequence differs from germline, possibly due to a read error. The chain employs TRBV6-2 or TRBV6-3 and TRBJ2-6, with no clear D. This CDR3 has 14 residues. Germline V gene sequence: CDR1 MNHEY, CDR2 SVGEGT. The CDR3 DNA sequence: TGTGCCAGCTGTTACGACTCCGGGGCCAACGTCCTGACTTTC. Translated, it gives CASCYDSGANVLTF.

V and J are TRBV6-1 and TRBJ1-5, with TRBD1 as a possible D gene (5 bases). There are 15 residues in the CDR3. CDR1 and CDR2 from the germline V gene are MNHNS and SASEGT. Trimming pared 2 bases from V and 6 bases from J, leaving 14 bases between. The CDR3 spells CASSEQGLGSQPQHF. CDR3 DNA: TGTGCCAGCAGTGAACAGGGTCTAGGCAGTCAGCCCCAGCATTTT.